A selection of T cell receptor beta chains follows, all from one sample in a study of PD-L1 blockade in urothelial cancer. Method: immunoSEQ multiplex PCR; TCRdb's copy keeps in-frame clones and lacks some. The sample carries 60,000 to 75,000 clones, more than 75% recorded once. The starting material was PBMCs, obtained around atezolizumab (anti-PD-L1) treatment. The receptors here all came from a man aged 55 to 70 with urothelial cancer. CDR3s include the opening cysteine and the closing phenylalanine or tryptophan. D genes are given only for firm matches. Not all rows give a size; the values are once, few, many and, for expanded clones, a class.

abundance	v_gene	j_gene	d_gene	CDR3aa	CDR3nt
.	TRBV4-3	TRBJ2-3	.	CASSQAGISGTQYF	TGCGCCAGCAGCCAAGCCGGCATTTCGGGTACGCAGTATTTT
.	TRBV9	TRBJ1-2	.	CASSPPLEDTTNYGYTF	TGTGCCAGCAGCCCCCCCCTTGAGGACACCACTAACTATGGCTACACCTTC
.	TRBV18	TRBJ1-4	TRBD1	CASSVHRGRDEKLFF	TGTGCCAGCTCAGTCCACAGGGGGCGTGATGAAAAACTGTTTTTT
.	TRBV11-2	TRBJ2-3	.	CASSFVASTDTQYF	TGTGCCAGCAGCTTTGTGGCTAGCACAGATACGCAGTATTTT
.	TRBV6-1	TRBJ2-7	TRBD2	CASSVGEGSLSEQYF	TGTGCCAGCAGTGTAGGGGAGGGCTCTCTGTCTGAGCAGTACTTC
.	TRBV14	TRBJ1-2	.	CASSQEQAYGYTF	TGTGCCAGCAGCCAAGAGCAGGCCTATGGCTACACCTTC
.	TRBV10-3	TRBJ1-1	.	CAIGGDLNTEAFF	TGTGCCATCGGGGGGGATTTGAACACTGAAGCTTTCTTT
.	TRBV28	TRBJ2-5	TRBD2	CASSDRGRGGETQYF	TGTGCCAGCAGTGACCGGGGGAGGGGCGGGGAGACCCAGTACTTC
.	TRBV18	TRBJ2-5	.	CASSLQPQETQYF	TGTGCCAGCTCACTACAGCCCCAAGAGACCCAGTACTTC
.	TRBV4-1	TRBJ2-6	.	CASSQGGVERTGANVLTF	TGCGCCAGCAGCCAGGGCGGGGTTGAGCGGACTGGGGCCAACGTCCTGACTTTC
.	TRBV7-9	TRBJ1-4	.	CASSSTRRGEKLFF	TGTGCCAGCAGCTCAACAAGGAGAGGGGAAAAACTGTTTTTT
.	TRBV27	TRBJ2-7	TRBD1	CASSFSGGYEQYF	TGTGCCAGCAGTTTCTCAGGGGGATACGAGCAGTACTTC
once	TRBV10-3	TRBJ1-1	.	CAISGQENTEAFF	TGTGCCATCAGTGGACAGGAGAACACTGAAGCTTTCTTT
.	TRBV7-2	TRBJ2-1	.	CASSSIGVEQFF	TGTGCCAGCAGCTCGATAGGAGTTGAGCAGTTCTTC
.	TRBV19	TRBJ1-5	TRBD1	CASEGTGGGQPQHF	TGTGCCAGTGAGGGGACAGGGGGTGGTCAGCCCCAGCATTTT
few	TRBV11-2	TRBJ2-7	TRBD2	CASSSIAGGLSYEQYF	TGTGCCAGCAGCTCAATAGCGGGGGGCCTCTCCTACGAGCAGTACTTC
.	TRBV10-3	TRBJ2-6	TRBD1	CAIRTGVGGGANVLTF	TGTGCCATAAGGACAGGGGTCGGTGGTGGGGCCAACGTCCTGACTTTC
.	TRBV29-1	TRBJ1-2	.	CSAQTGTIDHGYTF	TGCAGCGCGCAAACAGGGACCATTGACCATGGCTACACCTTC
.	TRBV30	TRBJ2-4	.	CAWSVGGTKNIQYF	TGTGCCTGGAGTGTCGGGGGAACCAAAAACATTCAGTACTTC
.	TRBV7-9	TRBJ1-6	.	CASSLVGVNSPLHF	TGTGCCAGCAGCTTAGTAGGGGTTAATTCACCCCTCCACTTT
.	TRBV5-6	TRBJ1-3	.	CASSLDLGQILGNTIYF	TGTGCCAGCAGCCTAGATTTAGGACAGATTCTTGGAAACACCATATATTTT
.	TRBV7-7	TRBJ2-1	.	CASSLSDSSYNEQFF	TGTGCTAGCAGCTTATCGGACAGCTCCTACAATGAGCAGTTCTTC
.	TRBV25-1	TRBJ1-1	TRBD1	CASSGHRGTEAFF	TGTGCCAGCAGTGGACACAGGGGTACTGAAGCTTTCTTT
.	TRBV6-1	TRBJ1-1	TRBD1	CASSDRVGIAFF	TGTGCCAGCAGCGACAGGGTCGGCATAGCTTTCTTT
.	TRBV11-2	TRBJ2-7	TRBD1	CASSLEGRGWSEQYF	TGTGCCAGCAGCTTAGAGGGCAGGGGGTGGTCCGAGCAGTACTTC
.	TRBV5-1	TRBJ1-2	.	CASSLDGRAYGYTF	TGCGCCAGCAGCTTGGATGGCAGGGCCTATGGCTACACCTTC
.	TRBV4-1	TRBJ1-2	TRBD1	CASRRTGANYGYTF	TGCGCCAGCAGAAGGACAGGGGCCAACTATGGCTACACCTTC
few	TRBV30	TRBJ1-2	TRBD1	CAWSQMNRGNYGYTF	TGTGCCTGGAGCCAAATGAACAGGGGGAACTATGGCTACACCTTC
.	TRBV7-2	TRBJ2-3	.	CASSRTDTQYF	TGTGCCAGCAGCCGTACAGATACGCAGTATTTT
once	TRBV5-5	TRBJ1-6	.	CASSGVVNSPLHF	TGTGCCAGCTCCGGGGTGGTTAATTCACCCCTCCACTTT
.	TRBV13	TRBJ1-1	TRBD1	CASSLRSGGTEAFF	TGTGCCAGCAGCCTAAGGTCAGGGGGCACTGAAGCTTTCTTT
once	TRBV28	TRBJ2-7	.	CASSLSFSYEQYF	TGTGCCAGCAGTTTAAGCTTCTCCTACGAGCAGTACTTC
.	TRBV9	TRBJ2-2	TRBD2	CASSSSGVVPGELFF	TGTGCCAGCAGCTCCAGCGGGGTAGTCCCCGGGGAGCTGTTTTTT